This T cell receptor beta chain was observed in a study of T cell responses to AZD1222 COVID-19 vaccine. Study at large: The study pooled second doses at about 4 or about 12 weeks. General study results and limits: Spike-specific TCR depth and breadth grew after two AZD1222 doses. Among AZD1222 vaccinees, only 5 to 7 were seropositive at baseline.

This clone appeared a single time. The antigen remains unidentified. Profiling relied on immunoSEQ multiplex PCR, and the TCRdb table lists in-frame clones only, not all of them. The data show some 120,000 clones, around nine tenths seen once. Germline V CDR1 and CDR2: LGHNT, FRNRAP. The CDR3 consists of 18 residues. The V segment lost 3 bases and the J segment 4 bases; nucleotides outside the gene matches: 15. This chain connects TRBV12-5 to TRBJ1-2; the match to TRBD1 covers 9 bases. This TCR was recovered from an adult in good health. This specimen was peripheral blood, taken on day 0 of AZD1222 vaccination. Here the CDR3 DNA reads TGTGCTAGTGGTTTTGTAACCCCGCCCCCGACAGGGGGCTATGGCTACACCTTC. Its protein is CASGFVTPPPTGGYGYTF.